Sequencing of this T cell receptor beta chain was carried out in a study of shared clonotypes between healthy human individuals. The germline V gene has CDR1 KGHSH and CDR2 LQKENI. The CDR3 covers 14 residues. V lost 3 bases, J lost 6 bases, and 2 bases stayed unmatched. Healthy adults negative for HIV, lacking recent acute infections or vaccinations, served as donors. CD4+ cells yielded CD45RA+ naive and CD45RA-negative memory subsets. Concerning this clone: This CDR3 is also generated by other DNA sequences in the sample.

Here immunoSEQ multiplex PCR was the method, and the copy in TCRdb shows in-frame clones only, minus some. The sample has approximately 2.4 million clones, 95% seen once. The rearrangement links TRBV18 to TRBJ1-1; 12 bases line up with TRBD1. The sequenced sample consisted of naive CD4+ T cells sorted from blood. Noted subset: CD45RA+ positively selected. This clonotype was obtained from a man aged 18 to 30 in good health. The CDR3 reads CASSPGQGASEAFF. CDR3 coding DNA: TGTGCCAGCTCACCGGGACAGGGGGCTTCTGAAGCTTTCTTT.